This T cell receptor beta chain was sequenced for a study of OX40 agonist ivuxolimab in advanced cancers. In terms of the full investigation: Ivuxolimab, which targeted the costimulatory receptor OX40 (CD134), was an agonistic, fully human IgG2 monoclonal antibody. Intravenous ivuxolimab was administered to patients every 2 weeks at six dose levels: 0.01, 0.1, 0.3, 1.5, 3 and 10 mg/kg. Of the 50 to 55 dose-escalation patients, hepatocellular carcinoma was present in about 20, melanoma in approximately 15, renal cell carcinoma in 9 and head and neck cancer in 9. A male proportion of about 79% and a mean age of approximately 58 years, ranging from roughly 23 to 90, were recorded for the dose-escalation cohort. Patients were allowed to have had prior anti-PD-1, anti-PD-L1 or anti-CTLA-4 therapy, and approximately 39% of the dose-escalation patients had been treated with checkpoint inhibitors. Partial responses occurred in three dose-escalation patients: two with cutaneous melanoma and one with hepatocellular carcinoma. The purpose of peripheral TCRbeta sequencing was to test whether ivuxolimab changed TCR sequence diversity and led to clonal T-cell expansion. The paper reports the monotherapy dose-escalation portion (N of about 47 patients) of the phase I ivuxolimab trial.

Taken from cysteine to phenylalanine, the CDR3 has 18 residues. Only the CDR3 part of the read is kept: 54 bases, read in frame from the first base. V loses 1 base of germline sequence and J loses 5 bases, and the interval between the two ends is 21 bases. CDR1 is given as LGHNA and CDR2 as YNFKEQ, both from the germline V gene. Notes on this clone: It lacks a known antigen. No base-level quality is on record; no much larger clone is a single base apart.

Genomic DNA was extracted from sorted cells for sequencing of the TCRbeta CDR3 region. The immunoSEQ Assay was used to sequence the TCRbeta CDR3 regions. Here the immuneACCESS table is served through TCRdb, limited to in-frame sequences with V and J called. Missing clones are a known gap in these copies; in checked studies unresolved V genes cover under half, and the rest lacks a known reason. In all, the sample holds about 91,000 clones, and about nine tenths of those were seen once. Of the sample, 1.5% to 2% falls within the top ten clones. The full study reports these points: At doses of 0.1 to 3.0 mg/kg, clonal expansion of both CD4+ and CD8+ T cells in blood was seen between baseline and week 6. Partial responders in the 0.1-3.0 mg/kg groups had among the lowest normalized peripheral clonal expansion, especially among CD8+ T cells. After ivuxolimab, CD8+ T cells had more expanded clones than CD4+ T cells on average. Low levels of normalized T-cell clonal expansion were also seen in some patients who did not respond. Antigen specificity was not determined for the clonally expanded peripheral T cells.

The trial excluded patients who had a history of autoimmune disease or were on systemic immunosuppression. Peripheral blood for TCR sequencing was collected from all dose cohorts at baseline, on cycle 4 day 1, and on cycle 7 day 1. The samples were taken from a phase I, first-in-human, multicenter, open-label dose-escalation trial of ivuxolimab. The trial enrolled adults with locally advanced or metastatic head and neck squamous cell, hepatocellular, melanoma or renal cell carcinoma. Before TCR sequencing, CD4+ T cells and CD8+ T cells from peripheral blood were sorted into separate populations. The material was CD4+ or CD8+ T cells sorted from blood, obtained in a trial of the OX40 agonist ivuxolimab. This chain joins TRBV4-2 to TRBJ2-1; a tentative D match to TRBD1 spans 7 bases. This receptor was obtained from an adult with an advanced solid tumor such as melanoma, head and neck, liver or kidney cancer. The CDR3 amino acid sequence is: CASSQGARETGRDNEQFF. The bases are TGTGCCAGCAGCCAAGGGGCACGGGAGACAGGGAGAGACAATGAGCAGTTCTTC.